This T cell receptor (beta chain) stems from a study of identical twins (dated by TCRdb to the mid-2010s). Describing the broader study: To test whether fetal clonotypes persist, this study deep-sequenced TCR alpha and beta repertoires from monozygotic twins, from unrelated adults of various ages, and from cord blood. Replicate twin experiments were performed at different times using different library preparation protocols to rule out contamination. General findings and caveats noted by the study authors: Because the same donors could not be followed over many years, conclusions were based on cross-sectional statistical analysis. Abundant cord blood beta clonotypes carried fewer insertions; young adult naive repertoires showed a weaker similar trend, while memory repertoires showed none. Compared with coincidental sharing between unrelated individuals, out-of-frame TCR alpha sequences shared between twins showed an excess of sequences with low generation probability. Zero-insertion analyses could be partly confounded by invariant T cells such as MAIT and iNKT, though diverse VJ usage argued against such confounding for most clonotypes. A weaker excess of twin sharing was found in beta out-of-frame sequences because the signal-to-noise ratio was lowered by fewer shared sequences. Out-of-frame TCR alpha sharing in monozygotic twins was systematically underestimated by recombination models, whereas sharing between unrelated individuals was in agreement with the recombination models.

Library generation was performed with 5' RACE. Sequencing instrument: Illumina HiSeq 2000. A universal primer binding site was added through template switching, and the final cDNA carried a unique molecular identifier so that TCR cDNA molecules could be counted accurately. Specific primers in the conserved constant-segment region were used to synthesize first-strand cDNA for TCR alpha and beta chains. Each cDNA library was double barcoded, with a SMART-Mk sample barcode plus Illumina barcodes, to control for contamination. Two successive PCR steps introduced TruSeq adapter sequences along with Illumina sample barcodes. Sequencing of the TCR alpha and beta cDNA libraries was done on the Illumina HiSeq platform using custom primers. The study's processing was this. Raw reads were processed with MiGEC to extract unique molecular identifiers, and MiXCR was used to determine CDR3 positions. For each individual, recombination models were inferred using an EM algorithm with the repgenHMM and IGoR tools. Shared clonotypes were analyzed with the tcR package in R, and sharing was normalized by the product of cloneset sizes. To study raw recombination without the effects of thymic and clonal selection, out-of-frame nonproductive sequences were analyzed. TCRdb redid the processing of the public reads, applying fastp at Q25 and MiXCR, and retained in-frame beta chains. Each CDR3 protein appears once, grouped with its most common genes and DNA. TCRdb assigned the V and J calls; the authors' analysis was not used. Counted in this sample were around 340,000 distinct CDR3 sequences; 12% of them appeared once. Around 7.2% of the sample is taken by the ten largest.

Only healthy Caucasian donors were included. The twin cohort comprised three pairs of female monozygotic twins, all aged roughly 18 to 30 years. Positive isolation kits from Invitrogen were used to isolate CD4+ and CD8+ T cell populations. This clonotype appeared a few times. Its cognate antigen has yet to be identified. Per-base qualities were not stored, and no clone one base away is much larger. These data also formed part of another study, on yellow fever vaccine responses in identical twins. As noted in the second study: According to the authors, in identical twins the way T cells responded to vaccination appeared partly convergent and partly personalized. The study precisely tracked vaccine-responding T cell clones in identical twins.

Sequenced: CD8+ T cells sorted from blood. The TCR originated in a young woman in good health.

The CDR3 has the sequence CASSEEEDQPQHF. The DNA is as follows: TGTGCCAGCAGTGAAGAGGAGGATCAGCCCCAGCATTTT. The rearranged segments are TRBV6-1 and TRBJ1-5; the D gene is unclear. The germline V gene provides CDR1 MNHNS and CDR2 SASEGT. From the cysteine through the phenylalanine, the CDR3 covers 13 amino acids. CDR3 DNA only is kept here, 39 bases in frame from base 1. The junction carries 6 bases between V and J, which are trimmed by 1 base and 5 bases respectively.